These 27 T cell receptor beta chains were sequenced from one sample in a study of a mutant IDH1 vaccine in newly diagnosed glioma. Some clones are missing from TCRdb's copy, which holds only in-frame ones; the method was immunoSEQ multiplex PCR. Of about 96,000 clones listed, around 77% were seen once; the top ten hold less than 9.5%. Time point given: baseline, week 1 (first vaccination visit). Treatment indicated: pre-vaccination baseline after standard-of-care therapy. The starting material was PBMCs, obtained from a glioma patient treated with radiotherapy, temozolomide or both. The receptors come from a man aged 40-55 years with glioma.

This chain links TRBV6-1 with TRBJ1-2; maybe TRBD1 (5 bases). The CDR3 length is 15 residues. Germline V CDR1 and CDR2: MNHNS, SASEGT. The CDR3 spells CASGARTLSYYGYTF. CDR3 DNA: TGTGCTAGCGGGGCTAGGACCCTATCGTACTATGGCTACACCTTC.

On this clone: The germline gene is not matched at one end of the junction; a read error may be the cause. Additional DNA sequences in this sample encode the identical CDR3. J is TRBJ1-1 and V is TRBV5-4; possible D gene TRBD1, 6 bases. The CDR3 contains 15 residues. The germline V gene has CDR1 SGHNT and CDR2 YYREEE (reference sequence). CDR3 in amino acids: CASSLKGTMNTEAFF. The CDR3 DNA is TGCGCCAGCAGCTTGAAAGGGACAATGAACACTGAAGCTTTCTTT.

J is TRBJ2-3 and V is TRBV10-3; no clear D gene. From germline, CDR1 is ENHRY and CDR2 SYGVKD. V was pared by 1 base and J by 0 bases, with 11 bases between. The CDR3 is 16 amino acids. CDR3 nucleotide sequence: TGTGCCATCAGTGAGTTCTACACCCCTAGCACAGATACGCAGTATTTT. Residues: CAISEFYTPSTDTQYF.

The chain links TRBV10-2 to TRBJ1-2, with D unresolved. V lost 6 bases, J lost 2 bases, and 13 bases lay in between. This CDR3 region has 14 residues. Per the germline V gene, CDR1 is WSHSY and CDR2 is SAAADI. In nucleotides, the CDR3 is TGCGCCAGCAGCCTCTCCCCAGAGAACTATGGCTACACCTTC. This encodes CASSLSPENYGYTF.

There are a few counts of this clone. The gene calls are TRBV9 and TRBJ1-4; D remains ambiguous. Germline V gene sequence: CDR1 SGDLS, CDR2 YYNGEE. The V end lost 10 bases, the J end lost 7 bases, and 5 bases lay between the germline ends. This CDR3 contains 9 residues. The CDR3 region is CAPAEKLFF. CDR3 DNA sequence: TGTGCCCCTGCTGAAAAACTGTTTTTT.

CDR3 sequence (DNA): TGTGCCAGCAGCTTGTTAAATGCAGGGGGCAGGTATGGCTACACCTTC. It specifies CASSLLNAGGRYGYTF. This rearrangement joins TRBV5-4 to TRBJ1-2; TRBD1 aligns across 8 bases. Germline loops: CDR1 SGHNT, CDR2 YYREEE (reference sequence). This CDR3 has 16 residues. The V and J ends lost 1 base and 5 bases, in that order; junction bases with no gene match: 10.

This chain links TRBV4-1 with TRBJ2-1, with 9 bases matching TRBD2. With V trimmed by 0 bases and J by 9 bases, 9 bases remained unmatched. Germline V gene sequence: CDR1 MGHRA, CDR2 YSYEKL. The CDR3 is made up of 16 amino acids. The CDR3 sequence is CASSQEGRGGHIEQFF. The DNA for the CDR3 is TGCGCCAGCAGCCAAGAAGGGCGGGGGGGACATATTGAGCAGTTCTTC.

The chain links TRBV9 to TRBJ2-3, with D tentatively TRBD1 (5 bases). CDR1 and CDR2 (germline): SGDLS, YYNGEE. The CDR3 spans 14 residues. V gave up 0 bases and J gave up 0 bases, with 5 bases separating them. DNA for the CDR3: TGTGCCAGCAGCGTAGGGGGCAGCACAGATACGCAGTATTTT. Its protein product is CASSVGGSTDTQYF. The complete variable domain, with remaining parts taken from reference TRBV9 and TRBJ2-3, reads DSGVTQTPKHLITATGQRVTLRCSPRSGDLSVYWYQQSLDQGLQFLIQYYNGEERAKGNILERFSAQQFPDLHSELNLSSLELGDSALYFCASSVGGSTDTQYFGPGTRLTVL.

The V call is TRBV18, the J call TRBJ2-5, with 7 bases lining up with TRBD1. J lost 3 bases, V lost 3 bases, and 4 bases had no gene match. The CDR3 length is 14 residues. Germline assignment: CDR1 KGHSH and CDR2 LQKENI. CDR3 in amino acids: CASSPYDREETQYF. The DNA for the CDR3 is TGTGCCAGCTCACCTTACGACAGGGAAGAGACCCAGTACTTC.

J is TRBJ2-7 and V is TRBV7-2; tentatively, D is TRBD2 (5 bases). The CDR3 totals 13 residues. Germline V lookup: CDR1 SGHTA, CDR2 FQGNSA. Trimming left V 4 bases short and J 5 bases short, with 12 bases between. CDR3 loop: CASSYGLRDEQYF. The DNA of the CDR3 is TGTGCCAGCAGCTACGGCCTGAGGGACGAGCAGTACTTC.

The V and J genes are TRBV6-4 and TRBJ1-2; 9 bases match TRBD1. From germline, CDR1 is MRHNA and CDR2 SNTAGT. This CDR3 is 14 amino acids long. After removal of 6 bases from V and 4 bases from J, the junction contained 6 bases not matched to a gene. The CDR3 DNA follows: TGTGCCAGCAGACCGGGACAGGGCCCCTATGGCTACACCTTC. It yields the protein CASRPGQGPYGYTF.

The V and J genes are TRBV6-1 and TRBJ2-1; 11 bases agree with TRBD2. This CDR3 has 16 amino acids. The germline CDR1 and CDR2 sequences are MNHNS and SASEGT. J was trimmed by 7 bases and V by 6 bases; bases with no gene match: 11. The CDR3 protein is CASSERLAGGRNEQFF. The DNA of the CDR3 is TGTGCCAGCAGCGAACGGCTAGCGGGGGGCAGGAATGAGCAGTTCTTC.

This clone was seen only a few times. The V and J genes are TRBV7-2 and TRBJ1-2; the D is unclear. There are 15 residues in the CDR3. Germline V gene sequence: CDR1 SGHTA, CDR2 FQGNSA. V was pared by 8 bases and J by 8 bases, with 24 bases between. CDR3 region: CASFSSPTGLGGYTF. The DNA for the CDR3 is TGTGCCAGCTTCTCCTCACCCACGGGCTTGGGCGGCTACACCTTC.

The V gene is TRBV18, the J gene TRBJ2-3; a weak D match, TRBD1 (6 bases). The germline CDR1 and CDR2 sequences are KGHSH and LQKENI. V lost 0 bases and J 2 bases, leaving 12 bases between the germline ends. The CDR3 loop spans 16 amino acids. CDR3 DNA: TGTGCCAGCTCACCACCGTGGGGGCGTGACACAGATACGCAGTATTTT. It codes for CASSPPWGRDTDTQYF.

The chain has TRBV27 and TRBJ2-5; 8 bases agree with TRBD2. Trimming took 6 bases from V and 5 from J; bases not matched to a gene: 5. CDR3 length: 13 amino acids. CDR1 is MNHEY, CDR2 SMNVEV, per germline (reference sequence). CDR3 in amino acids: CASRLTSAETQYF. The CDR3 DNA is TGTGCCAGCAGGCTGACTAGCGCTGAGACCCAGTACTTC.

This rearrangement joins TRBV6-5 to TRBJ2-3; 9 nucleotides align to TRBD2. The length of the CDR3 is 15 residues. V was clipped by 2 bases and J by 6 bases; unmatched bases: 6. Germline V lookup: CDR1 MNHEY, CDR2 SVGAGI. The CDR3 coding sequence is TGTGCCAGCAGTTACGCGACTAGCGGTCCGGATACGCAGTATTTT. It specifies CASSYATSGPDTQYF.

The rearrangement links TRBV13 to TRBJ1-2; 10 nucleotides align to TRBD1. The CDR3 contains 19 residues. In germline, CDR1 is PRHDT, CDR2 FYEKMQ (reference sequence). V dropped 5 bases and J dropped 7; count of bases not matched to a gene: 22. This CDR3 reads CASSKQPPLTGGYPGGYTF. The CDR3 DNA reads TGTGCCAGCAGCAAACAACCACCTCTGACAGGGGGCTATCCAGGTGGCTACACCTTC. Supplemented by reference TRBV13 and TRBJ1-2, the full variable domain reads AAGVIQSPRHLIKEKRETATLKCYPIPRHDTVYWYQQGPGQDPQFLISFYEKMQSDKGSIPDRFSAQQFSDYHSELNMSSLELGDSALYFCASSKQPPLTGGYPGGYTFGSGTRLTVV.

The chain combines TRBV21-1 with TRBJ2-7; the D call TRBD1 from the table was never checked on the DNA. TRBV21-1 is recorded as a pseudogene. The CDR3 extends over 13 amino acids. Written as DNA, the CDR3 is TGTGCCAGCAGAGATCACAGTACCTACGAGCAGTACTTC. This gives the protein CASRDHSTYEQYF.

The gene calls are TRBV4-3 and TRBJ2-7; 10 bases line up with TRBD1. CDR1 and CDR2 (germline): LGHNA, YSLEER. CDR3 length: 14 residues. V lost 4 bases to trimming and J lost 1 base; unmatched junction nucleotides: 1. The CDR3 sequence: CASSPDRGSYEQYF. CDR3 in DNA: TGCGCCAGCAGCCCGGACAGGGGGTCCTACGAGCAGTACTTC.

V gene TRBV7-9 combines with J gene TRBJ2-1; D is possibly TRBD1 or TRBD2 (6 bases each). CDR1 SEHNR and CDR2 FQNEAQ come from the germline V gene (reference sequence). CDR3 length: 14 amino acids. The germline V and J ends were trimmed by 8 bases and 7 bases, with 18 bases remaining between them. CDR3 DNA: TGTGCCAGCGGGTGGAAAAGGGGGGTGAATGAGCAGTTCTTC. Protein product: CASGWKRGVNEQFF.

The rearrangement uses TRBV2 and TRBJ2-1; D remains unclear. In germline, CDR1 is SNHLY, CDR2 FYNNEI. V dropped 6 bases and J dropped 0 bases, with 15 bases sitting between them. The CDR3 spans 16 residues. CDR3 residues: CASSSPSRSSYNEQFF. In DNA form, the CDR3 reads TGTGCCAGCAGCTCTCCTTCGCGGAGCTCCTACAATGAGCAGTTCTTC.

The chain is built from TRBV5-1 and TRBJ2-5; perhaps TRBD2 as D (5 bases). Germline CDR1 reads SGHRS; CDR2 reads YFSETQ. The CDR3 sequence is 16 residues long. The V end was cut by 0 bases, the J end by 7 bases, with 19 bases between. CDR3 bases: TGCGCCAGCAGCTTGGACTTCGGACTCCAGTCGGGGACCCAGTACTTC. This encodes CASSLDFGLQSGTQYF. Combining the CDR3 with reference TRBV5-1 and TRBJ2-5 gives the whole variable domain KAGVTQTPRYLIKTRGQQVTLSCSPISGHRSVSWYQQTPGQGLQFLFEYFSETQRNKGNFPGRFSGRQFSNSRSEMNVSTLELGDSALYLCASSLDFGLQSGTQYFGPGTRLLVL.

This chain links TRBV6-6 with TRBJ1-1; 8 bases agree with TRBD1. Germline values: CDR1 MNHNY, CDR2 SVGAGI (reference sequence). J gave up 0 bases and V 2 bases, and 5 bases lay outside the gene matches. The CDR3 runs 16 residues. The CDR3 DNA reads TGTGCCAGCAGTTACCCAAGACAGGGGCTGAACACTGAAGCTTTCTTT. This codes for CASSYPRQGLNTEAFF.

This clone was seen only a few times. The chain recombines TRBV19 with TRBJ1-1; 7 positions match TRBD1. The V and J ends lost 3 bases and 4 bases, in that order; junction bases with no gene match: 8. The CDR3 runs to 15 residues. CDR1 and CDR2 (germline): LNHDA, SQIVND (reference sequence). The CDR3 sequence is CASSIGRGRGTEAFF. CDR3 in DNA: TGTGCCAGTAGTATCGGAAGGGGGCGAGGCACTGAAGCTTTCTTT.

This chain's CDR3 is CASSLSGKLDTQYF. The CDR3 coding sequence is TGTGCCAGCAGCTTAAGCGGGAAGTTGGATACGCAGTATTTT. The chain couples TRBV13 to TRBJ2-3; TRBD2 matches 7 bases. The CDR3 runs to 14 residues. V lost 2 bases and J lost 6; bases outside the gene matches: 5. Germline CDR1 and CDR2: PRHDT and FYEKMQ (reference sequence).

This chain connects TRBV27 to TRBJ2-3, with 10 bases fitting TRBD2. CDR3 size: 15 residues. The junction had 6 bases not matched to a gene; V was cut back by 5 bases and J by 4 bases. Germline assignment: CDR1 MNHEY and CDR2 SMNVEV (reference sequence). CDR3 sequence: CASSNRLAGSDTQYF. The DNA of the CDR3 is TGTGCCAGCAGTAATCGACTAGCGGGTTCAGATACGCAGTATTTT.

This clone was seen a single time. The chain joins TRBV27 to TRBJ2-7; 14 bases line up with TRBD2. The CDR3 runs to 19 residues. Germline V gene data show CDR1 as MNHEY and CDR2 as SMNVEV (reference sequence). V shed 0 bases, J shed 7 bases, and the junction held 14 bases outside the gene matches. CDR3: CASSLSPRRLAGGPREQYF. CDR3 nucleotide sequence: TGTGCCAGCAGTTTATCCCCCCGCCGACTAGCGGGAGGGCCGAGGGAGCAGTACTTC.